This T cell receptor beta chain originates from a study of T cell responses to AZD1222 COVID-19 vaccine. The protocol was immunoSEQ multiplex PCR, while the TCRdb copy is restricted to in-frame clones and leaves out a portion. This table has approximately 150,000 clones, roughly nine tenths appearing once. V lost 2 bases to trimming and J lost 7 bases, with 11 bases between them. CDR3 length: 13 residues. V usage is TRBV12-3 or TRBV12-4 and J usage is TRBJ1-2; D call uncertain. The source was peripheral blood, collected 28 days after the second AZD1222 dose. This sequence originates from an adult who received the AZD1222 COVID-19 vaccine. CDR3 nucleotide sequence: TGTGCCAGCAGTTTAACCCAGACTCGTGGCTACACCTTC. This translates into CASSLTQTRGYTF.